A selection of T cell receptor beta chains follows, all from one sample in a study of T cell changes during pregnancy in multiple sclerosis. Assay: immunoSEQ multiplex PCR; the TCRdb copy retains only in-frame clones and omits some. Of approximately 85,000 clones listed, less than 95% were seen once; the top ten hold more than 2%. Here the sequenced sample was peripheral blood, taken in the third trimester of pregnancy. The receptors stem from a female donor with multiple sclerosis, enrolled in a pregnancy study. The CDR3 runs from the conserved cysteine through the conserved F or W. D genes are given only for firm matches. Clone size is stated in some rows and not others, as once, few, many or a class when expanded.

CDR3nt,CDR3aa,d_gene,j_gene,abundance,v_gene
TGTGCCAGCAGTCGTCAGGGCAGGAACACTGAAGCTTTCTTT,CASSRQGRNTEAFF,.,TRBJ1-1,.,TRBV6-1
TGTGCCAGCTCACCGTTACGGGGGGGAGAAAAACTGTTTTTT,CASSPLRGGEKLFF,.,TRBJ1-4,.,TRBV18
TGTGCCAGCAGTTCTACCAGGGGGACCGGGGAGCTGTTTTTT,CASSSTRGTGELFF,TRBD1,TRBJ2-2,.,TRBV11-2
TGTGCCGGCCACCCAGACAGGTACGTCGAGCAGTACTTC,CAGHPDRYVEQYF,.,TRBJ2-7,.,TRBV21-1
TGTGCCAGCAGCTCCTACTCGGGGGGCACTGAAGCTTTCTTT,CASSSYSGGTEAFF,.,TRBJ1-1,.,TRBV7-6
TGCAGCGTGGAAACAGGGGGCACTGAAGCTTTCTTT,CSVETGGTEAFF,TRBD1,TRBJ1-1,once,TRBV29-1
TGTGCCAGCAGTTACCCCTCGGGGAAGAACACTGAAGCTTTCTTT,CASSYPSGKNTEAFF,.,TRBJ1-1,.,TRBV6-5
TGCGCCAGCAATGGACGTTTATTTCGCGTGTTCGTGAGGGATGAAAAACTGTTTTTT,CASNGRLFRVFVRDEKLFF,.,TRBJ1-4,.,TRBV23-1
TGTGCCAGCAGCTTGCGCGGGGACCAAGAGACCCAGTACTTC,CASSLRGDQETQYF,.,TRBJ2-5,.,TRBV5-5
TGTGCCAGCAGTAAGAGCGGGGCTTACGAGCAGTACTTC,CASSKSGAYEQYF,TRBD2,TRBJ2-7,.,TRBV5-4
TGTGCCAGCAGCCCTAACAGGTTCTCTGGAAACACCATATATTTT,CASSPNRFSGNTIYF,.,TRBJ1-3,.,TRBV5-5
TGTGCCTGGAACCATGGCGGCCACCGCCCCAGTGGCTACACCTTC,CAWNHGGHRPSGYTF,.,TRBJ1-2,.,TRBV30
TGTGCCAGCAGTATAACAGGGAAGCAGCCCCAGCATTTT,CASSITGKQPQHF,.,TRBJ1-5,.,TRBV6-1
TGTGCTAGTGGTTTGGTGGGACTAGCCGGCGAGACCCAGTACTTC,CASGLVGLAGETQYF,TRBD2,TRBJ2-5,once,TRBV12-5
TGTGCCTCCGCCCGGGACAATGAGCAGTTCTTC,CASARDNEQFF,.,TRBJ2-1,.,TRBV6-6
TGTGCCAGCACCAACGGGTGGGGCAATCAGCCCCAGCATTTT,CASTNGWGNQPQHF,.,TRBJ1-5,.,TRBV6-1
TGTGCCAGCTCACCACTCCCAACTGGGAGGAGAGACACTGAAGCTTTCTTT,CASSPLPTGRRDTEAFF,.,TRBJ1-1,.,TRBV18
TGTGCCAGCAGCCCTAGGACAGCCACTCCCGGGGAGCTGTTTTTT,CASSPRTATPGELFF,.,TRBJ2-2,.,TRBV5-8
TGTGCCAGCAGTGTCCCCTTGAGGTCGGGCACTGAAGCTTTCTTT,CASSVPLRSGTEAFF,.,TRBJ1-1,once,TRBV6-1
TGTGCCAGCAGCTCGGACAGGGGGCAAGAGACCCAGTACTTC,CASSSDRGQETQYF,TRBD1,TRBJ2-5,.,TRBV13
TGCGCCAGCAGGCGGACAGGGGGCTTTGACTATGGCTACACCTTC,CASRRTGGFDYGYTF,TRBD1,TRBJ1-2,.,TRBV5-1
TGTGCCAGCTCACTTGGAGCAACTAATGAAAAACTGTTTTTT,CASSLGATNEKLFF,.,TRBJ1-4,.,TRBV18
TGTGCCAGCAGCTTAGCATCCGGGACAGGGGACACCGGGGAGCTGTTTTTT,CASSLASGTGDTGELFF,TRBD1,TRBJ2-2,.,TRBV7-9
TGTGCCAGCAGCGTACGCGATTCGGGAGCTGAAGCTTTCTTT,CASSVRDSGAEAFF,.,TRBJ1-1,.,TRBV9
TGTGCCAGCTCACCGGGGTCGGCGGGCGCGATCCAAGAGACCCAGTACTTC,CASSPGSAGAIQETQYF,.,TRBJ2-5,.,TRBV18
TGTGCCAGCAGTTTACTCACTGAAGCTTTCTTT,CASSLLTEAFF,.,TRBJ1-1,.,TRBV28
TGTGCCTGGAGTGCAGGGTCCAGATTCTCTACCTACAATGAGCAGTTCTTC,CAWSAGSRFSTYNEQFF,.,TRBJ2-1,once,TRBV30
TGTGCCAGCAGCGTAGATGGGACAGGGGATCAGCCCCAGCATTTT,CASSVDGTGDQPQHF,TRBD1,TRBJ1-5,.,TRBV9
TGTGCCAGCAGCTCTGGGACAAGGAACACCGGGGAGCTGTTTTTT,CASSSGTRNTGELFF,.,TRBJ2-2,.,TRBV5-4
TGTGCCAGCAGCTTAGCGTCGGTTGAAGCTTTCTTT,CASSLASVEAFF,.,TRBJ1-1,.,TRBV7-9
TGTGCCAGCAGTTACTCATGGACAGGGGATCAGCCCCAGCATTTT,CASSYSWTGDQPQHF,TRBD1,TRBJ1-5,.,TRBV6-5
TGTGCCAGCAGCGTAGGGACAGACAATCAGCCCCAGCATTTT,CASSVGTDNQPQHF,.,TRBJ1-5,.,TRBV9
TGCGCCAGCAGTGAGTCAACAGGGGGAGATGGCTACACCTTC,CASSESTGGDGYTF,TRBD1,TRBJ1-2,.,TRBV10-2
TGTGCCAGTAGTCCATTCGGACAGAAACAAGAGCAGTTCTTC,CASSPFGQKQEQFF,.,TRBJ2-1,.,TRBV19
TGTGCCTGGGGTCCCTCGGGTCTCAATGAGCAGTTCTTC,CAWGPSGLNEQFF,.,TRBJ2-1,.,TRBV30
TGTGCCAGCAGGAGGTCTGGGGGGACGAGCTCCTACAATGAGCAGTTCTTC,CASRRSGGTSSYNEQFF,.,TRBJ2-1,.,TRBV5-4
TGCGCCAGCAGCCAAGATGGGGTAGCGGGCACAGATACGCAGTATTTT,CASSQDGVAGTDTQYF,.,TRBJ2-3,.,TRBV4-1
TGTGCCAGCAGCGGCACCCGACTAGCGGGGGACAATGAGCAGTTCTTC,CASSGTRLAGDNEQFF,TRBD2,TRBJ2-1,.,TRBV9
TGTGCCAGCAGCCCCAAGACAGGGGGTTATAATTCACCCCTCCACTTT,CASSPKTGGYNSPLHF,TRBD1,TRBJ1-6,.,TRBV7-2
TGTGCCAGCAGCTTTGGTGCATCCGGGACAAACAATGAGCAGTTCTTC,CASSFGASGTNNEQFF,.,TRBJ2-1,.,TRBV7-9
TGCGCCAGCAGCTTGACACCGGGAAACACCATATATTTT,CASSLTPGNTIYF,.,TRBJ1-3,.,TRBV5-1
TGTGCCATCAGTGATTTGGTTGTGTCTAGCGGGGGGGCAGGAGAGACCCAGTACTTC,CAISDLVVSSGGAGETQYF,TRBD2,TRBJ2-5,.,TRBV10-3